Listed here are 14 T cell receptor beta chains from one sample, sequenced in a study of cytomegalovirus exposure and HLA in healthy donors. PCR primers comprised 60 Vbeta and 13 Jbeta primers. TCRdb's table, derived via immunoSEQ multiplex PCR, lists solely in-frame clones and lacks some. The data show some 120,000 clones, with under 85% seen just once and roughly 9.8% held by the top ten. The sequencing input was PBMCs. Receptor source: a man aged 40-55 years in good health and CMV-seropositive.

The chain combines TRBV2 with TRBJ1-6; the D gene is possibly TRBD1 (6 bases). This CDR3 comprises 13 residues. Germline-derived CDR1 and CDR2 are SNHLY and FYNNEI. The germline V and J ends were trimmed by 8 bases and 7 bases, with 12 bases remaining between them. CDR3 sequence: CASAGDENSPLHF. The CDR3 DNA reads TGTGCCAGCGCAGGGGATGAAAATTCACCCCTCCACTTT.

The chain employs TRBV6-5 and TRBJ1-2; D is undetermined. Germline V gives CDR1 MNHEY, CDR2 SVGAGI. Between the trimmed V and J ends, which lost 2 bases and 2 bases, there was a span of 9 bases. The CDR3 runs 14 residues. The CDR3 coding sequence is TGTGCCAGCAGTTACCGTTCGTTGAACTATGGCTACACCTTC. Amino acids: CASSYRSLNYGYTF.

The chain employs TRBV19 and TRBJ2-7; 9 positions agree with TRBD1. V lost 6 bases to trimming and J lost 0 bases; unmatched junction nucleotides: 3. CDR1 and CDR2 (germline): LNHDA, SQIVND (reference sequence). CDR3 length: 14 residues. In DNA form, the CDR3 reads TGTGCCAGTAGGGGGACAGGGAACTCCTACGAGCAGTACTTC. Amino acids: CASRGTGNSYEQYF.

The chain employs TRBV15 and TRBJ2-3, with 8 bases lining up with TRBD2. After removal of 4 bases from V and 3 bases from J, the junction contained 3 bases not matched to a gene. The germline CDR1 and CDR2 sequences are LNHNV and YYDKDF (reference sequence). CDR3 size: 14 residues. The CDR3 DNA is TGTGCCACCAGCATTGGACTAGCAACAGATACGCAGTATTTT. Amino acid sequence: CATSIGLATDTQYF.

A few counts support this clone. The rearrangement links TRBV18 to TRBJ1-5; TRBD1 is a possible D gene (5 bases). CDR3 length equals 13 residues. CDR1 and CDR2 from the germline V gene are KGHSH and LQKENI. Trimming pared 3 bases from V and 5 bases from J, leaving 8 bases between. CDR3 in DNA: TGTGCCAGCTCACCTCAGGGCGATCAGCCCCAGCATTTT. It codes for CASSPQGDQPQHF.

The chain is built from TRBV27 and TRBJ2-5, with D tentatively TRBD2 (6 bases). CDR3 size: 15 residues. V was cut by 5 bases and J by 7 bases, with 20 bases left in between. Looked up from germline, CDR1 is MNHEY and CDR2 is SMNVEV (reference sequence). The CDR3 DNA follows: TGTGCCAGCAGTCTCGCGGGACCCCGTACGGGGACCCAGTACTTC. Its protein product is CASSLAGPRTGTQYF.

This chain links TRBV2 with TRBJ2-3; 8 bases fit TRBD1. J lost 3 bases, V lost 5 bases, and 10 bases had no gene match. The germline gives CDR1 SNHLY, CDR2 FYNNEI. The CDR3 contains 16 residues. For the CDR3, the DNA is TGTGCCAGCAGTTTAAGGACAGGGTCGGTGACAGATACGCAGTATTTT. Amino acids: CASSLRTGSVTDTQYF.

The rearrangement joins TRBV28 to TRBJ2-1, with TRBD2 matching over 9 bases. CDR3 size: 15 residues. Trimming cost V 3 bases and J 4 bases; bases outside gene matches: 4. The germline V gene has CDR1 MDHEN and CDR2 SYDVKM. The CDR3 bases are TGTGCCAGCAGTTTCCGAGCGGGGGGTTACAATGAGCAGTTCTTC. Translation gives CASSFRAGGYNEQFF.

This clone has only a few counts. The rearrangement joins TRBV5-4 to TRBJ2-7; perhaps TRBD1 as D (5 bases). Germline assignment: CDR1 SGHNT and CDR2 YYREEE (reference sequence). The CDR3 is 14 amino acids. V was shortened by 3 bases and J by 4 bases, with 14 bases between the two germline ends. The CDR3 here is CASSSGSLPYEQYF. In DNA form, the CDR3 reads TGTGCCAGCAGCTCAGGGTCCCTCCCATACGAGCAGTACTTC.

V gene TRBV11-3 combines with J gene TRBJ2-7; maybe TRBD1 (7 bases). The V end lost 5 bases, the J end lost 5 bases, and 10 bases lay between the germline ends. CDR3 length: 12 residues. Germline loops: CDR1 SGHNT, CDR2 YENEEA. CDR3 coding DNA: TGTGCCAGCAGCCCAGGGGGGCACGAGCAGTACTTC. It yields the protein CASSPGGHEQYF.

In its sample, this clone was seen a few times. The V and J genes are TRBV4-3 and TRBJ2-3; 9 bases are shared with TRBD1. Germline-derived CDR1 and CDR2 are LGHNA and YSLEER. V was pared by 0 bases and J by 4 bases, with 5 bases of the junction left unmatched. This CDR3 is 16 amino acids long. This chain's CDR3 is CASSQEFGQGPDTQYF. The CDR3 nucleotides are TGCGCCAGCAGCCAAGAATTCGGACAGGGGCCAGATACGCAGTATTTT.

The chain carries TRBV9 and TRBJ2-7; 9 positions match TRBD1. V shed 4 bases, J shed 3 bases, and the junction held 2 bases outside the gene matches. The CDR3 consists of 13 residues. CDR1 SGDLS and CDR2 YYNGEE come from the germline V gene. In nucleotides, the CDR3 is TGTGCCAGCAGCCGGGACAGGGACTACGAGCAGTACTTC. Translation: CASSRDRDYEQYF.

Details on this clone: Other nucleotide sequences in the sample specify the same CDR3. The rearrangement links TRBV6-5 to TRBJ2-3; possible D gene TRBD2, 6 bases. The germline V gene encodes CDR1 MNHEY and CDR2 SVGAGI. The CDR3 extends over 15 amino acids. V dropped 6 bases and J dropped 2 bases, with 15 bases sitting between them. CDR3 bases: TGTGCCAGCAGCTACAGGCGGGGAGCCACAGATACGCAGTATTTT. As protein: CASSYRRGATDTQYF.

This rearrangement joins TRBV5-4 to TRBJ2-5; possibly TRBD2 for D (6 bases). CDR3 length equals 13 residues. Germline CDR1 SGHNT, CDR2 YYREEE (reference sequence). Trimming took 2 bases from V and 3 from J, leaving 8 bases between them. CDR3 sequence reads: CASSFGGEETQYF. The DNA for the CDR3 is TGTGCCAGCAGCTTCGGGGGAGAAGAGACCCAGTACTTC.